The source of this T cell receptor (beta chain) is a study of post-analysis software for immune sequencing data. Study at large: Included courses were relapsing-remitting and secondary progressive multiple sclerosis; progressive-relapsing multiple sclerosis was also included.

Study results and caveats: Strong co-clustering by F measure linked samples that shared a preparation batch. For normalized Chao1 diversity, multiple sclerosis patients scored significantly lower than controls did. A handful of TRBV segments occurring more often in patients than controls included TRBV5-6, TRBV5-1 and TRBV20-1.

The CDR3 runs to 14 residues. Germline assignment: CDR1 DFQATT and CDR2 SNEGSKA (reference sequence). Trimming stripped 0 bases from V and 8 bases from J, with 14 bases between. About this clonotype itself: The antigen is undetermined.

TCR beta cDNA libraries included unique molecular identifiers. Around 500,000 cDNA molecules were obtained per 1 to 10 million input T cells. TCRdb used MiXCR to reprocess the PCR reads, holding one entry per CDR3 protein. Among hundreds of thousands of distinct CDR3 sequences, 55% to 60% were seen once, and the ten largest hold about 11%. The sample was blood. The chain links TRBV20-1 to TRBJ2-1, with no clear D. This clonotype originated in a girl aged 2 to 10 with multiple sclerosis. The CDR3 DNA reads TGCAGTGCTAGAGATGGTGACCAGCCAGATGAGCAGTTCTTC. Translating gives CSARDGDQPDEQFF.